This entry lists 23 T cell receptor beta chains sequenced from one sample in a study of early T cells in non-severe SARS-CoV-2 infection. One entry per CDR3 protein results from TCRdb running MiXCR on the 5' RACE reads. Counted here are 75,000 to 90,000 distinct CDR3 sequences, over 5% occurring once; the ten biggest clones make up 7.8%. The sequencing input was whole blood. The receptor source for this set is an adult who was a healthcare worker with PCR-confirmed SARS-CoV-2 infection or an uninfected control (not recorded which).

This clonotype has ten or more counts. The genes are TRBV7-9 and TRBJ2-3; 9 positions match TRBD2. The CDR3 covers 16 residues. Per germline, CDR1 SEHNR and CDR2 FQNEAQ (reference sequence). V lost 5 bases, J lost 4 bases, and 10 bases stayed unmatched. The CDR3 sequence: CASSPTTSGRADTQYF. The CDR3 DNA sequence: TGTGCCAGCAGCCCTACCACTAGCGGGCGGGCAGATACGCAGTATTTT.

This clonotype has ten or more counts. The rearrangement links TRBV10-1 to TRBJ1-6; 7 bases are a match to TRBD1. J was trimmed by 5 bases and V by 3 bases; bases with no gene match: 4. The germline gives CDR1 WNHNN, CDR2 SYGVQD (reference sequence). The CDR3 is 15 amino acids. CDR3 sequence reads: CASSEGTVDNSPLHF. The CDR3 DNA reads as TGCGCCAGCAGTGAAGGGACAGTGGATAATTCACCCCTCCACTTT.

This clonotype occurred a few times. This chain uses TRBV13 with TRBJ2-1, with D hard to call. This CDR3 has 12 amino acids. The V gene's germline CDR1 is PRHDT and CDR2 FYEKMQ (reference sequence). Between the trimmed V and J ends, which lost 2 bases and 7 bases, there was a span of 6 bases. The CDR3 here is CASSLYGNEQFF. As DNA, the CDR3 is TGTGCCAGCAGCTTATATGGAAATGAGCAGTTCTTC.

This clonotype has ten or more counts. The genes are TRBV6-5 and TRBJ1-3; D is undetermined. The CDR3 contains 14 residues. CDR1 is MNHEY and CDR2 is SVGAGI in the germline V gene. The V and J ends lost 2 bases and 3 bases respectively, with 8 bases between them. Here the CDR3 reads CASSYGPNGNTIYF. As DNA, the CDR3 is TGTGCCAGCAGTTACGGACCGAATGGAAACACCATATATTTT.

V usage is TRBV11-3 and J usage is TRBJ1-1; D is perhaps TRBD1 (5 bases). The CDR3 length is 15 residues. Trimming removed 5 bases from V and 0 bases from J, with 13 bases in between. The germline gives CDR1 SGHNT, CDR2 YENEEA. CDR3 DNA sequence: TGTGCCAGCAGCCCACTCAACAGGATGAACACTGAAGCTTTCTTT. This sequence encodes CASSPLNRMNTEAFF.

This rearrangement joins TRBV29-1 to TRBJ2-6; D not resolved. Between the trimmed V and J ends, which lost 6 bases and 4 bases, there was a span of 13 bases. The CDR3 length is 14 residues. Looked up from germline, CDR1 is SQVTM and CDR2 is ANQGSEA. CDR3 nucleotide sequence: TGCAGCGTGAGAGAAGAACAGGGGGCCAACGTCCTGACTTTC. Its translation: CSVREEQGANVLTF.

With regard to this clonotype: The junction and the germline gene differ at one end; a read error may be behind it. J is TRBJ2-2 and V is TRBV7-9, with no clear D. This CDR3 region has 14 residues. Germline-derived CDR1 and CDR2 are SEHNR and FQNEAQ (reference sequence). CDR3 residues: CACSLTSNTGELFF. The CDR3 coding sequence is TGTGCCTGCAGCTTAACATCGAACACCGGGGAGCTGTTTTTT.

This clonotype was seen repeatedly, ten times or more. The chain links TRBV12-3 or TRBV12-4 to TRBJ1-5; TRBD1 agrees at 7 bases. V shed 0 bases, J shed 6 bases, and the junction held 5 bases outside the gene matches. The CDR3 spans 15 residues. CDR3 protein: CASSLAPRGRQPQHF. In nucleotides, the CDR3 is TGTGCCAGCAGTTTAGCGCCGAGGGGGCGTCAGCCCCAGCATTTT.

CDR3 DNA sequence: TGCGCCAGCAGCTTGGTAGAGGGCAGGAACTACGAGCAGTACTTC. This codes for CASSLVEGRNYEQYF. This rearrangement joins TRBV5-1 to TRBJ2-7, with a possible D match to TRBD2 (5 bases). The germline CDR1 and CDR2 sequences are SGHRS and YFSETQ. The V end lost 0 bases, the J end lost 3 bases, and 13 bases lay between the germline ends. This CDR3 contains 15 residues.

CDR3: CASSLSVSSTDTQYF. As DNA, the CDR3 is TGCGCCAGCAGCCTCTCAGTGTCTAGCACAGATACGCAGTATTTT. The chain couples TRBV5-1 to TRBJ2-3; D is ambiguous. This CDR3 is built from 15 residues. V was cut by 4 bases and J by 0 bases, with 12 bases left in between. CDR1 SGHRS and CDR2 YFSETQ come from the germline V gene.

This clonotype was counted between two and nine times. The rearrangement joins TRBV6-5 to TRBJ2-2, with 7 positions matching TRBD2. The germline CDR1 and CDR2 sequences are MNHEY and SVGAGI. The length of the CDR3 is 14 residues. J was trimmed by 7 bases and V by 4 bases; bases with no gene match: 6. CDR3 DNA sequence: TGTGCCAGCAGTTGGGGGGAGGGTATCGGGGAGCTGTTTTTT. Translating gives CASSWGEGIGELFF.

The rearrangement uses TRBV6-2 or TRBV6-3 and TRBJ2-5; no firm D call. Germline V gene sequence: CDR1 MNHEY, CDR2 SVGEGT. The CDR3 extends over 15 amino acids. With 3 bases removed from V and 5 bases from J, the gap between germline ends came to 16 bases. DNA for the CDR3: TGTGCCAGCAGTTATTTCCCTGGAGCCGGTGAGACCCAGTACTTC. As protein: CASSYFPGAGETQYF.

This sequence joins TRBV6-6 and TRBJ1-6; D call uncertain. The V end was cut by 6 bases, the J end by 5 bases, with 17 bases between. CDR1 is MNHNY and CDR2 is SVGAGI in the germline V gene (reference sequence). The CDR3 is 16 residues long. CDR3: CASSLNRLSHNSPLHF. The CDR3 DNA reads TGTGCCAGCAGCCTTAATCGTCTATCGCATAATTCACCCCTCCACTTT.

This clonotype was seen repeatedly, ten times or more. V and J are TRBV6-6 and TRBJ1-4; 12 nucleotides line up with TRBD1. Germline CDR1 reads MNHNY; CDR2 reads SVGAGI (reference sequence). V trimming: 4 bases; J trimming: 8 bases; junction bases outside the gene matches: 14. The CDR3 sequence is 18 residues long. CDR3 nucleotide sequence: TGTGCCAGCAGTTGGACTGGGACAGGGGGCAATTCTGGGGAAAAACTGTTTTTT. It codes for CASSWTGTGGNSGEKLFF.

There are many counts of this clonotype. The V call is TRBV7-2, the J call TRBJ2-7; D tentatively fits TRBD1 or TRBD2 (5 bases each). The germline V gene has CDR1 SGHTA and CDR2 FQGNSA. CDR3 length: 13 amino acids. V shed 1 base and J shed 4 bases, with 8 bases lying between them. CDR3 sequence: CASSLDGGYEQYF. CDR3 sequence (DNA): TGTGCCAGCAGCTTAGATGGGGGTTACGAGCAGTACTTC.

This clonotype was detected ten times or more. The rearrangement uses TRBV16 and TRBJ2-6; D unresolved. The CDR3 is 14 residues long. Germline V gene data show CDR1 as KGHSY and CDR2 as FQNENV. The V and J ends lost 7 bases and 0 bases respectively, with 7 bases between them. The DNA for the CDR3 is TGTGCCAGCAAAGAGGCCTCTGGGGCCAACGTCCTGACTTTC. As protein: CASKEASGANVLTF.

This clonotype has only a few counts. The chain carries TRBV20-1 and TRBJ2-7; 12 bases fit TRBD1. CDR3 length equals 14 residues. Germline assignment: CDR1 DFQATT and CDR2 SNEGSKA (reference sequence). The trim removed 0 bases at V and 5 bases at J, leaving 2 bases unmatched. In nucleotides, the CDR3 is TGCAGTGCTAGAGAGGGACAGGGGGCGGACGAGCAGTACTTC. Its protein is CSAREGQGADEQYF.

The chain recombines TRBV19 with TRBJ2-3; D is perhaps TRBD1 (7 bases). The V gene lost 5 bases and the J gene lost 2 bases, with 20 bases spanning the gap. Germline values: CDR1 LNHDA, CDR2 SQIVND (reference sequence). The CDR3 spans 17 residues. CDR3 sequence reads: CASSFLSGGPNTDTQYF. CDR3 DNA sequence: TGTGCCAGTAGTTTTCTATCAGGGGGGCCCAACACAGATACGCAGTATTTT.

The chain has TRBV7-2 and TRBJ2-7, with TRBD1 matching over 9 bases. The length of the CDR3 is 15 residues. Germline assignment: CDR1 SGHTA and CDR2 FQGNSA. With V trimmed by 1 base and J by 3 bases, 4 bases remained unmatched. CDR3: CASSLVGQGFYEQYF. As DNA, the CDR3 is TGTGCCAGCAGCTTAGTGGGACAGGGTTTCTACGAGCAGTACTTC.

This clonotype was recorded many times. The chain joins TRBV6-1 to TRBJ1-1, with D perhaps matching TRBD1 (6 bases). V was cut by 6 bases and J by 7 bases, with 12 bases left in between. Germline V gene data show CDR1 as MNHNS and CDR2 as SASEGT. CDR3 size: 12 residues. Written as DNA, the CDR3 is TGTGCCAGCAGGACAGGTATGGGTGAAGCTTTCTTT. Translation: CASRTGMGEAFF.

This clonotype was observed a single time. The genes are TRBV12-3 or TRBV12-4 and TRBJ2-1, with 8 bases aligning to TRBD1. This CDR3 is built from 15 residues. The J segment lost 3 bases and the V segment lost 5 bases, leaving 6 bases of the junction unmatched. CDR3 residues: CASSPQGAGYNEQFF. CDR3 nucleotide sequence: TGTGCCAGCAGTCCTCAGGGGGCAGGCTACAATGAGCAGTTCTTC.

Many counts were recorded for this clonotype. This chain joins TRBV5-1 and TRBJ2-1; D unclear. V was trimmed by 0 bases and J by 0 bases, leaving 10 bases between them. This CDR3 spans 16 amino acids. CDR1 is SGHRS, CDR2 YFSETQ, per germline. This CDR3 is CASSLAGIPSYNEQFF. The DNA of the CDR3 is TGCGCCAGCAGCTTGGCCGGTATCCCCTCCTACAATGAGCAGTTCTTC.

The gene calls are TRBV12-3 or TRBV12-4 and TRBJ2-7; 8 bases map to TRBD2. Losses at the gene ends were 4 bases for V and 5 bases for J; bases not matched to a gene: 10. The CDR3 length is 15 residues. This CDR3 is CASSSMAGGSDEQYF. CDR3 in DNA: TGTGCCAGCAGTTCGATGGCGGGAGGTAGCGACGAGCAGTACTTC.